This TCR beta chain emerged from a study of blood T cell repertoires in COVID-19. Study summary: Researchers got acute and convalescent COVID-19 samples from the United States, Italy and Spain. T cells, B-cell-depleted T cells, or PBMCs supplied cDNA or gDNA.

The germline gives CDR1 SGDLS, CDR2 YYNGEE. This CDR3 comprises 16 residues. Trimming cost V 4 bases and J 0 bases; bases outside gene matches: 10. TCRdb keeps only in-frame clones here, not all; method: immunoSEQ multiplex PCR. The sample lists just over 650,000 clones, around 89% occurring once. The sequenced sample consisted of peripheral blood. The clonotype was recovered from a woman under 30 with acute or convalescent COVID-19. J is TRBJ2-7 and V is TRBV9; 7 nucleotides match TRBD1. CDR3 sequence (DNA): TGTGCCAGCAGCCCGGGCCCGGGACAGCCCTCCTACGAGCAGTACTTC. This gives the protein CASSPGPGQPSYEQYF.